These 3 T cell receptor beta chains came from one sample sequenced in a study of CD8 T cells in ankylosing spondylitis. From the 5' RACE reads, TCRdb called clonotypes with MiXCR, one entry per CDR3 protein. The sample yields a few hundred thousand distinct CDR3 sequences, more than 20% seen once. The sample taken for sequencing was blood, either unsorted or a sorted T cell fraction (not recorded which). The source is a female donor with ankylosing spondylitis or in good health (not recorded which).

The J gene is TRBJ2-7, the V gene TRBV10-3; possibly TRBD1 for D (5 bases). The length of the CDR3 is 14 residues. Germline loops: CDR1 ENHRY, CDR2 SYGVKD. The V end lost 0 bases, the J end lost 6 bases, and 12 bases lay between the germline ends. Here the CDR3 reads CAISESGRGGEQYF. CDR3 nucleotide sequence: TGTGCCATCAGTGAGTCCGGTAGGGGTGGCGAGCAGTACTTC.

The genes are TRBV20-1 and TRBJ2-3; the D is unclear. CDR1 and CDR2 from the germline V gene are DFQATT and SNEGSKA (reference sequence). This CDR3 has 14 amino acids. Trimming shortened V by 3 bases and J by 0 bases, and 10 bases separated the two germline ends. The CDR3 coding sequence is TGCAGTGCTAGCCCCCCGCGTAGCACAGATACGCAGTATTTT. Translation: CSASPPRSTDTQYF.

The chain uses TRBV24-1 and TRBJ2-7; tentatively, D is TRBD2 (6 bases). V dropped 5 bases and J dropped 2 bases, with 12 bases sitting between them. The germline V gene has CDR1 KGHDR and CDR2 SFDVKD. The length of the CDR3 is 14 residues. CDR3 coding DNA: TGTGCCACCAGTGGACGGGGGAGCCCCTACGAGCAGTACTTC. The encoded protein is CATSGRGSPYEQYF.